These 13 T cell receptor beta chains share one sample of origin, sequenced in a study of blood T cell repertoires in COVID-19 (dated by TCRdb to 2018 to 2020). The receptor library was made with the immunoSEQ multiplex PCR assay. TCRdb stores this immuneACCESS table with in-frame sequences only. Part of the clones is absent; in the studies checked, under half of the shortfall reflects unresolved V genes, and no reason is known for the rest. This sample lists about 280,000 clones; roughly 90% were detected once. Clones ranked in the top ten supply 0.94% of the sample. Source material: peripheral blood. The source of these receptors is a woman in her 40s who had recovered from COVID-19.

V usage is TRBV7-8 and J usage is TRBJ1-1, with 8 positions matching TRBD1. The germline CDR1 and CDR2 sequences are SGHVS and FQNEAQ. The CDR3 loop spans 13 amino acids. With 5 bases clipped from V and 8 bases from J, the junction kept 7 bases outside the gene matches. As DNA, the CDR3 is TGTGCCAGCAGCAGTCGCAGGGGGCCCGAAGCTTTCTTT. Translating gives CASSSRRGPEAFF.

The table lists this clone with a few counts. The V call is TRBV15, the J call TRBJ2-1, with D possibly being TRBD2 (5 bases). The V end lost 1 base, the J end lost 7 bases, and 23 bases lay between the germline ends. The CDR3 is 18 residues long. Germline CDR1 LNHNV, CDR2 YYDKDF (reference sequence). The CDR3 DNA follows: TGTGCCACCAGCAGAGTTACGGGGTACCCAGCTTCACGAAATGAGCAGTTCTTC. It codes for CATSRVTGYPASRNEQFF.

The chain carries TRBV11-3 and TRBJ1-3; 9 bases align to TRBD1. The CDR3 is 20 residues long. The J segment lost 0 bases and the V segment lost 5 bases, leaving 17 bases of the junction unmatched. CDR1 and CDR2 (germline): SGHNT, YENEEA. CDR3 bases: TGTGCCAGCAGCCCCCGGTTCGCCGGGACAGGGCTGGTCTCTGGAAACACCATATATTTT. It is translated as CASSPRFAGTGLVSGNTIYF. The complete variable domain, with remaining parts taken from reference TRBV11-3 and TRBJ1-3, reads EAGVVQSPRYKIIEKKQPVAFWCNPISGHNTLYWYLQNLGQGPELLIRYENEEAVDDSQLPKDRFSAERLKGVDSTLKIQPAELGDSAVYLCASSPRFAGTGLVSGNTIYFGEGSWLTVV.

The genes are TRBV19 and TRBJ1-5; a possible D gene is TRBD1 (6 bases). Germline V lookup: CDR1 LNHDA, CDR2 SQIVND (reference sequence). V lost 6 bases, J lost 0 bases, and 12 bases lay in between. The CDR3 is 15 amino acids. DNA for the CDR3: TGTGCCAGTAGGTGGGGGCTGAATAGCAATCAGCCCCAGCATTTT. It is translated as CASRWGLNSNQPQHF.

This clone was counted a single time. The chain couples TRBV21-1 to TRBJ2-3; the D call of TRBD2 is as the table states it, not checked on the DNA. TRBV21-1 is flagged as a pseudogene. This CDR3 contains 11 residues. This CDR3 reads CARGVTDTQYF. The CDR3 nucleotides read TGTGCCCGCGGGGTCACAGATACGCAGTATTTT.

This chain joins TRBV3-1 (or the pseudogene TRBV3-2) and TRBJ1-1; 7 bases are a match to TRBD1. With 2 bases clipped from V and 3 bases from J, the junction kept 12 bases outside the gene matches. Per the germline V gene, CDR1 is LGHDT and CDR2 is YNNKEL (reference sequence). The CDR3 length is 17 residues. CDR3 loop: CASSQTLGQPMDTEAFF. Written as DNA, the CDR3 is TGTGCCAGCAGCCAAACTCTGGGACAGCCTATGGACACTGAAGCTTTCTTT.

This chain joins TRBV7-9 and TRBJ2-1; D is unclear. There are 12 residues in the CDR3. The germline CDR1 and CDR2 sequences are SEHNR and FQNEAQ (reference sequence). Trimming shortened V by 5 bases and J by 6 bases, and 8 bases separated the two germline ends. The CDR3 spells CASSPVRNEQFF. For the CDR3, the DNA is TGTGCCAGCAGCCCCGTTCGCAATGAGCAGTTCTTC.

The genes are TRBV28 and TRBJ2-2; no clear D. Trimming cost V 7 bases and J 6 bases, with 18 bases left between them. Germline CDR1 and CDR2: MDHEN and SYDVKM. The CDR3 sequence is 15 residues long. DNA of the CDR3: TGTGCCAGCATCCTGCGAGCGAAAACTTCCGGGGAGCTGTTTTTT. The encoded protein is CASILRAKTSGELFF.

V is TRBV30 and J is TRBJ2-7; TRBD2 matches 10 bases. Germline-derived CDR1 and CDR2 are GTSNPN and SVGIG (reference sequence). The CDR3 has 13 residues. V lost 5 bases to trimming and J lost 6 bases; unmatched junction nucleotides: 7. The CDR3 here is CAWGTSAHIEQYF. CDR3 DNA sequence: TGTGCCTGGGGGACTAGCGCCCATATCGAGCAGTACTTC.

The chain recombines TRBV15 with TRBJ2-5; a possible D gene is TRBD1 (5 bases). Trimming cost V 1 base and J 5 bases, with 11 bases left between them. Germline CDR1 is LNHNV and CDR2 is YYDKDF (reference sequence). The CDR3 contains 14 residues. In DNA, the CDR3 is TGTGCCACCAGCAGAGTGCCAGGGTCTGAGACCCAGTACTTC. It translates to CATSRVPGSETQYF. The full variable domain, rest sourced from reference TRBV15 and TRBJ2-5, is DAMVIQNPRYQVTQFGKPVTLSCSQTLNHNVMYWYQQKSSQAPKLLFHYYDKDFNNEADTPDNFQSRRPNTSFCFLDIRSPGLGDTAMYLCATSRVPGSETQYFGPGTRLLVL.

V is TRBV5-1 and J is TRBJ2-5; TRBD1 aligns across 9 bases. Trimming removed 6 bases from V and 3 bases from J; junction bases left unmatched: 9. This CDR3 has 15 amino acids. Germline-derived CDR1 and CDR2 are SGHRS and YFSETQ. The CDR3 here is CASTPTGGGEETQYF. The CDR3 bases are TGCGCCAGCACCCCAACAGGGGGCGGGGAAGAGACCCAGTACTTC.

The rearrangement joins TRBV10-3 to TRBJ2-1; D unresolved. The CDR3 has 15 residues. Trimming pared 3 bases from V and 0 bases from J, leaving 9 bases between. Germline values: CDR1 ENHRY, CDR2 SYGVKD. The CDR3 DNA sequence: TGTGCCATCAGTGAAGGAGCTAGCTCCTACAATGAGCAGTTCTTC. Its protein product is CAISEGASSYNEQFF.

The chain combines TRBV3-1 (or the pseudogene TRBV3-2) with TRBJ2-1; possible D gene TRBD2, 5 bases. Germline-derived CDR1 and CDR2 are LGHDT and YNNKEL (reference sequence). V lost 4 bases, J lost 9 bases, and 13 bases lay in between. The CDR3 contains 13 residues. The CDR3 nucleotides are TGTGCCAGCAGCCCGTACGACGCGGGTGAGCAGTTCTTC. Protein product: CASSPYDAGEQFF.